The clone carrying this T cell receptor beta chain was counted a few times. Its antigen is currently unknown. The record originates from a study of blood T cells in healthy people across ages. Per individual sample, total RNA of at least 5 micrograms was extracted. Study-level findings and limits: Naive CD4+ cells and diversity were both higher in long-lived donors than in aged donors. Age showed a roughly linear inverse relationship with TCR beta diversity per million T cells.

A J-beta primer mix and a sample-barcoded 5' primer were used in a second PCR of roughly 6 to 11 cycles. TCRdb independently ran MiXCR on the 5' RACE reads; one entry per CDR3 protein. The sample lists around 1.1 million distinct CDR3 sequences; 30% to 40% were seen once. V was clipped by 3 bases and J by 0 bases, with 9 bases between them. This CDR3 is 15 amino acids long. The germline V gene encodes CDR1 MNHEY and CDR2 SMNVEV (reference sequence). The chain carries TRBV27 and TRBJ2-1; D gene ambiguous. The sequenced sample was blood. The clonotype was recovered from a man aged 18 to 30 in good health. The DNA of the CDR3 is TGTGCCAGCAGTTTCGCTGGAAGCTCCTACAATGAGCAGTTCTTC. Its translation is CASSFAGSSYNEQFF.